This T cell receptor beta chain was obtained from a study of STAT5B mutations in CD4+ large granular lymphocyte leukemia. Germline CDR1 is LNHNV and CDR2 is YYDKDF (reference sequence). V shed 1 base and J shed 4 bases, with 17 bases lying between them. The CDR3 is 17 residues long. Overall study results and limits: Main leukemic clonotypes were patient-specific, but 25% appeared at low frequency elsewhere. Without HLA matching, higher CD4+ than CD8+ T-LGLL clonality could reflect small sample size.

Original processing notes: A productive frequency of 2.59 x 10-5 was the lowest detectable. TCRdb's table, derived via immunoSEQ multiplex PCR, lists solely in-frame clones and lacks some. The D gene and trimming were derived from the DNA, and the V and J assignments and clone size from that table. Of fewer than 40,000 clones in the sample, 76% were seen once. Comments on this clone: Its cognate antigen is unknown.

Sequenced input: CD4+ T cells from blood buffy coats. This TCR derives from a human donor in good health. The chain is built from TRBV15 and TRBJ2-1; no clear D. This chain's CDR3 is CATSRASKARPYNEQFF. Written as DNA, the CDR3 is TGTGCCACCAGCAGAGCTTCTAAGGCCCGCCCATACAATGAGCAGTTCTTC.